The T cell receptor (beta chain) under discussion was sequenced for a study of blood T cell repertoires in COVID-19 (dated by TCRdb to 2020 to 2021). With respect to the entire study: Samples covering the acute and convalescent phases of COVID-19 were provided by collaborators in the United States, Italy and Spain. The material from the prospective study consisted of cDNA or gDNA derived from T cells, B-cell-depleted T cells, or PBMCs. Subjects who had been exposed to COVID-19, were actively infected with it, or had recovered from it provided the deeply sampled blood TCRbeta repertoires that made up the dataset. The repertoires were released in a freely available public database meant as a resource for research on the immune response to SARS-CoV-2. Samples came from the ongoing ImmuneRACE study (first 160 participants) plus 1,254 subjects from 6 global collaborators. Nearly every sample came with metadata listing a de-identified subject ID, COVID-19 status, age in years and sex. Where available, HLA class I and class II types were taken from metadata supplied by the sample provider and were not determined by assay-based typing. Study-level results and caveats: The quantity of clinical and demographic metadata differed by source and by participant and was supplied without curation.

The immunoSEQ Assay, a bias-controlled multiplex PCR, was used to amplify TCRbeta CDR3 regions from genomic DNA. Concerning the study's data processing: The number of nucleated cells in each sample was estimated by amplification of reference gene primers within the assay. To quantify the absolute abundance of each unique TCRbeta CDR3 rearrangement, sequence reads were collapsed and filtered. For each sample, productive Simpson clonality was calculated by taking the square root of Simpson's diversity index across productive rearrangements. TCRdb holds this immuneACCESS table with in-frame rearrangements only. Some clones are missing; in checked studies, unresolved V genes explain under half, and the rest has no known cause. The V and J calls and clone size come from that table; D and trimming were worked out from the DNA. This sample has 95,000 to 150,000 clones in its table, and 55% to 75% of those were observed once. Approximately 0.86% of the sample belongs to the ten largest clones.

Collaborating institutions collected whole blood in K2EDTA tubes following their own protocols. For TCRbeta analysis, collaborators shipped samples in one of three forms: frozen whole blood, isolated PBMCs, or DNA extracted from either of those sample types. Worth noting for this clone: What antigen it recognizes has not been identified. No quality values exist for individual bases; no much larger clone is one base distant.

Per the germline V gene, ENHRY is the CDR1 and SYGVKD is the CDR2. The CDR3 covers 14 residues, taking in both the cysteine and the phenylalanine. The kept DNA is CDR3 alone, 42 bases in frame from the first base. The germline V end is reduced by 2 bases and the J end by 5 bases; junction bases left unmatched: 0. This sequence uses TRBV10-3 and TRBJ2-5, with 12 central nucleotides matching TRBD2. The receptor was derived from a human donor with acute or convalescent COVID-19. The donor label of this sample is uncertain. Sequencing was carried out using peripheral blood. The CDR3 amino acid sequence is: CAISETSGGETQYF. Read as DNA, the sequence is TGTGCCATCAGTGAGACTAGCGGGGGGGAGACCCAGTACTTC.